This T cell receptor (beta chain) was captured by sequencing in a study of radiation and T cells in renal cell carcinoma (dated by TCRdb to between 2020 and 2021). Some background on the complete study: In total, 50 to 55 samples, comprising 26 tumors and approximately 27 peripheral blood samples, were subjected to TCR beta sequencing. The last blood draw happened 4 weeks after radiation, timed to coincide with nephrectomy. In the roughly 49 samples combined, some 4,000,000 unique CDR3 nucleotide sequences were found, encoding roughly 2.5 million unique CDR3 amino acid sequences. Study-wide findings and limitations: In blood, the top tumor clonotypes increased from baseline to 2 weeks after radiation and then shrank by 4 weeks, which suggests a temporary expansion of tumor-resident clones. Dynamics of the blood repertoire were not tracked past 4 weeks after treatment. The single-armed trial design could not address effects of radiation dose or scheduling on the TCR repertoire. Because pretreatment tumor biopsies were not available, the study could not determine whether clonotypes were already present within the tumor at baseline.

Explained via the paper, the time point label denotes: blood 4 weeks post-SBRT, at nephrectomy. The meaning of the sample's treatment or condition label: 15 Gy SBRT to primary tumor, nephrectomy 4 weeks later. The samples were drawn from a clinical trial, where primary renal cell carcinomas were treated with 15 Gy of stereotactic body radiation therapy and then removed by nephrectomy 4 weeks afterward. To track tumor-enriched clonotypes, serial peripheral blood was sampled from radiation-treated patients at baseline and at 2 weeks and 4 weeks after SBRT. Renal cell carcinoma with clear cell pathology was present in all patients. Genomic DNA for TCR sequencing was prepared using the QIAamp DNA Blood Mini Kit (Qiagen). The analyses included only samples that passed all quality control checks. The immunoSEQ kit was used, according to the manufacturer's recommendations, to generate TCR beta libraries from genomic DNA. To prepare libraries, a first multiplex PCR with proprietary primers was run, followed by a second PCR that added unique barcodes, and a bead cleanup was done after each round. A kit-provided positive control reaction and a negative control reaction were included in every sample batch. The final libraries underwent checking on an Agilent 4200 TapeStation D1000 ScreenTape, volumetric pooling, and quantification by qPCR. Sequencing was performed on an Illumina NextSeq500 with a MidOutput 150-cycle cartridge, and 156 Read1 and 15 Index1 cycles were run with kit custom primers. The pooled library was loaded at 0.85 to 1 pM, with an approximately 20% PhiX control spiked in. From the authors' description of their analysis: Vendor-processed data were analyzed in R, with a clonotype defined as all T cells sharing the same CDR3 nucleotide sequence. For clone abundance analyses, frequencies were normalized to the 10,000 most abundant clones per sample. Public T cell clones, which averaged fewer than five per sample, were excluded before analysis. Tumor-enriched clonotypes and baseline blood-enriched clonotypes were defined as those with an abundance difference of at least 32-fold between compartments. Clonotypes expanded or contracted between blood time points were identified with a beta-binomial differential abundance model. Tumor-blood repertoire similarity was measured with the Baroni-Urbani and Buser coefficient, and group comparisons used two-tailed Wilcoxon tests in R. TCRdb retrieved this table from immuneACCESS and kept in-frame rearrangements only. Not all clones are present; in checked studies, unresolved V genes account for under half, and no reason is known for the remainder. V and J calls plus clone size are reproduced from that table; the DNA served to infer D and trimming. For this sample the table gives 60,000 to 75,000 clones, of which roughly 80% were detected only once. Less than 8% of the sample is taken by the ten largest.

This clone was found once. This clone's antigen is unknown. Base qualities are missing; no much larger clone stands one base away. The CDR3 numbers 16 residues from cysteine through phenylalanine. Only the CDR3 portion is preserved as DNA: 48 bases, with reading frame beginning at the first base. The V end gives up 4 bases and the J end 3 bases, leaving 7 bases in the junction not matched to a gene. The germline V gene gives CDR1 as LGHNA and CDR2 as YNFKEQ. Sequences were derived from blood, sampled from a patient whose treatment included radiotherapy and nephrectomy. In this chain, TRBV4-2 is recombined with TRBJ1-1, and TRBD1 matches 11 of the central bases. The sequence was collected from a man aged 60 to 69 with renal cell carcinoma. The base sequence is TGTGCCAGCAGCCCCAGGACAGGGGGCAGGCACACTGAAGCTTTCTTT. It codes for CASSPRTGGRHTEAFF.